This T cell receptor (beta chain) was profiled in a study of CXCR3-negative and CXCR3-positive naive CD8 T cells. The method, 5' RACE with UMI labels, was used to prepare the TRB cDNA libraries. From the 5' RACE reads, TCRdb lists one entry per CDR3 protein and no DNA. The sample totals some 150,000 distinct CDR3 sequences. The CD45RO-CCR7+CD27+CD95- phenotype denoted naive CD8+ T cells. General study findings and limits: CXCR3-positive naive cells carried more hydrophobic TRB CDR3s than CXCR3-negative naive cells did.

In regard to this clonotype: Its antigen is not known.

CDR3 length: 17 amino acids. The germline CDR1 and CDR2 sequences are SGHAT and FQNNGV. This receptor was obtained from a human donor in good health. Some clones in this sample may be carry-over from other donors' samples. Material: naive CXCR3+ CD8+ T cells from blood. As for subset: CD45RO-CCR7+CD27+CD95- naive CD8+ T cells expressing CXCR3 (TNR3+). The chain uses TRBV11-2 and TRBJ1-5; lacking DNA, the TRBD1 call made by TCRdb goes unchecked. CDR3: CASGAKGRAVRRQPQHF.